The present TCR beta chain was sequenced within a study of T cell responses to AZD1222 COVID-19 vaccine (dated by TCRdb to the early 2020s). Notes on the research overall: TCR sequencing was performed for 230 to 250 trial participants, of whom around 200 were given two doses of AZD1222 and approximately 25 were given two doses of MenACWY control vaccine. Trial participants were enrolled into age subgroups of 18-55, 56-69 and 70-plus years, which contained about 150, 28 and 57 TCR-sequenced participants, respectively.

The CDR3 regions of human TCRbeta chains were analyzed by immunosequencing. Concerning the study's data processing: Repertoire TCRs were matched against a reference library of SARS-CoV-2-specific TCRs generated with the MIRA antigen-specificity platform. Breadth was defined as the fraction of unique TCRs that were SARS-CoV-2-associated. Depth was defined as the fraction of total T cells that were SARS-CoV-2-associated. Using the MIRA data, every spike-specific TCR was mapped to the spike region that the TCR reacted to and assigned to either a CD4 or a CD8 class. Log10-transformed breadth and depth values were compared by one-way ANOVA with Sidak's multiple comparisons tests. The table comes from immuneACCESS by way of TCRdb, which keeps in-frame sequences with V and J called. Part of the clones is missing from these tables; in studies checked, under half for an unresolved V gene and the rest for unknown reasons. V and J calls and clone size are copied from that table; D and trimming were computed from the DNA. In this sample the table shows 100,000 to 150,000 clones, about 90% of which occur a single time. Under 2% of the sample is taken by the ten largest.

The CDR3 starts with the cysteine, ends with the phenylalanine, and has 17 residues. The CDR3 DNA has 51 bases and is translated from base 1. V is pruned by 4 bases and J by 1 base, leaving 12 bases of the junction without a gene match. CDR1 and CDR2, per the germline V gene, are SGDLS and YYNGEE. Broader findings and caveats from the paper: The 56-69-year group was small, and its depth increase did not reach significance, likely because of low power. Participants were mostly white British and included more females than males, and it was suggested by the authors that clonal diversity may have been underestimated. Spike-specific TCR breadth and depth rose significantly after two AZD1222 doses compared with day 0 and with MenACWY recipients. CD4 TCRs associated with the vaccine covered the entire spike protein, and the dominant responses were in regions 160-218 and 743-854. Epitopes outside the regions mutated in the B.1.351 and B.1.1.7 variants were reportedly recognized by nearly half of the unique spike-specific TCRs. Conclusions about previously exposed vaccinees are limited because only six or seven AZD1222 recipients were SARS-CoV-2 seropositive at baseline. No day 14 peak-response samples were available, so repertoires were characterized only after the peak T cell response.

A word on this clone: Its antigen is currently not known. The record has no base qualities; no much larger clone is one base away.

The time point label of this sample denotes: about 28 days (+/-7) after the second vaccine dose. AZD1222 recipients given second doses at about 4 weeks or at about 12 weeks were pooled, since spike-specific TCR depth and breadth were not found to differ between the two schedules. Vaccinee samples came from UK trials COV001 and COV002, including a single-blind randomized controlled phase 2/3 trial of AZD1222 (ChAdOx1 nCoV-19) in healthy adults. For TCRbeta chain sequencing, PBMC samples were collected from trial participants at day 0 and at day 28 after the second dose. The sequence derives from an adult who received the AZD1222 COVID-19 vaccine. This chain joins TRBV9 to TRBJ2-3; a stretch of 7 junction bases matches TRBD1. The specimen was peripheral blood, collected 28 days after the second AZD1222 dose. The CDR3 region reads CASSPRPGTAGTDTQYF. The nucleotide sequence reads as follows: TGTGCCAGCAGCCCACGTCCCGGGACAGCTGGCACAGATACGCAGTATTTT.